The 14 T cell receptor beta chains reported below all come from one sample, sequenced in a study of cytomegalovirus exposure and HLA in healthy donors. The PCR employed 60 Vbeta primers together with 13 Jbeta primers. Profiling relied on immunoSEQ multiplex PCR, and the TCRdb table lists in-frame clones only, not all of them. The profile covers about 120,000 clones, with around 77% appearing a single time and 4% to 5% taken by the ten largest. Sequenced: PBMCs. These receptor sequences come from a male donor in good health and CMV-seropositive.

This clone was picked up a small number of times. V usage is TRBV15 and J usage is TRBJ2-2; D is unclear. The CDR3 extends over 13 amino acids. With 1 base removed from V and 5 bases from J, the gap between germline ends came to 5 bases. Germline V lookup: CDR1 LNHNV, CDR2 YYDKDF (reference sequence). The CDR3 is CATSRASTGELFF. In nucleotides, the CDR3 is TGTGCCACCAGCAGAGCCTCTACCGGGGAGCTGTTTTTT. Together with reference TRBV15 and TRBJ2-2, the CDR3 gives the full variable domain: DAMVIQNPRYQVTQFGKPVTLSCSQTLNHNVMYWYQQKSSQAPKLLFHYYDKDFNNEADTPDNFQSRRPNTSFCFLDIRSPGLGDTAMYLCATSRASTGELFFGEGSRLTVL.

V usage is TRBV6-5 and J usage is TRBJ1-5; D not certain. The V gene lost 0 bases and the J gene lost 0 bases, with 6 bases spanning the gap. Germline CDR1 is MNHEY and CDR2 is SVGAGI. The CDR3 runs 15 residues. The CDR3 sequence: CASSYSGDSNQPQHF. The CDR3 nucleotides read TGTGCCAGCAGTTACTCTGGAGATAGCAATCAGCCCCAGCATTTT.

This chain connects TRBV14 to TRBJ2-7; tentatively, D is TRBD2 (6 bases). The CDR3 runs 14 residues. Deletions cut 4 bases from V and 5 bases from J, with 15 bases between. Per the germline V gene, CDR1 is SGHDN and CDR2 is FVKESK. The CDR3 is CASSRGVGWNEQYF. The CDR3 DNA follows: TGTGCCAGCAGCCGCGGGGTGGGGTGGAACGAGCAGTACTTC.

V is TRBV7-9 and J is TRBJ1-2; 8 bases align to TRBD1. CDR3 length: 14 residues. Germline CDR1 SEHNR, CDR2 FQNEAQ (reference sequence). Unmatched junction bases numbered 6, after V lost 3 bases and J lost 6 bases. CDR3 sequence reads: CASSFRGLGDGYTF. For the CDR3, the DNA is TGTGCCAGCAGCTTCAGGGGGCTCGGGGATGGCTACACCTTC.

This chain joins TRBV19 and TRBJ2-1, with TRBD2 matching over 7 bases. V lost 4 bases, J lost 7 bases, and 10 bases stayed unmatched. The length of the CDR3 is 15 residues. Looked up from germline, CDR1 is LNHDA and CDR2 is SQIVND (reference sequence). The CDR3 region is CASSRGLNVGNEQFF. CDR3 DNA sequence: TGTGCCAGTAGTAGGGGACTAAATGTCGGAAATGAGCAGTTCTTC.

The rearrangement joins TRBV7-9 to TRBJ1-1; TRBD1 aligns across 7 bases. The trim removed 5 bases at V and 0 bases at J, leaving 3 bases unmatched. Looked up from germline, CDR1 is SEHNR and CDR2 is FQNEAQ (reference sequence). The CDR3 has 14 amino acids. The CDR3 region has the DNA TGTGCCAGCAGCGCACAGGGGCTGAACACTGAAGCTTTCTTT. This sequence encodes CASSAQGLNTEAFF.

The V gene is TRBV7-9, the J gene TRBJ2-1; 7 positions agree with TRBD2. V shed 4 bases and J 7 bases; nucleotides not matched to a gene: 7. CDR3 length: 14 amino acids. Germline loops: CDR1 SEHNR, CDR2 FQNEAQ (reference sequence). The CDR3 DNA is TGTGCCAGCAGCTCCGGACTAGTGGGGAATGAGCAGTTCTTC. Translation: CASSSGLVGNEQFF.

The chain has TRBV11-3 and TRBJ2-3; D not resolved. Per the germline V gene, CDR1 is SGHNT and CDR2 is YENEEA. V lost 1 base to trimming and J lost 6 bases, with 11 bases between them. This CDR3 comprises 14 residues. The DNA for the CDR3 is TGTGCCAGCAGCTTAGCCCTAAATGCCGATACGCAGTATTTT. It codes for CASSLALNADTQYF.

CDR3 nucleotides: TGTGCCAGCAGCTTTCGGACTAGCGCCCCTTCCTACAATGAGCAGTTCTTC. Translated: CASSFRTSAPSYNEQFF. The rearrangement joins TRBV7-6 to TRBJ2-1; 9 nucleotides align to TRBD2. The V and J ends lost 3 bases and 1 base, in that order; junction bases with no gene match: 7. The CDR3 loop spans 17 amino acids. In germline, CDR1 is SGHVS, CDR2 FNYEAQ. The whole variable domain, filled in from reference TRBV7-6 and TRBJ2-1, reads GAGVSQSPRYKVTKRGQDVALRCDPISGHVSLYWYRQALGQGPEFLTYFNYEAQQDKSGLPNDRFSAERPEGSISTLTIQRTEQRDSAMYRCASSFRTSAPSYNEQFFGPGTRLTVL.

The V and J genes are TRBV5-4 and TRBJ1-5; no clear D gene. In germline, CDR1 is SGHNT, CDR2 YYREEE (reference sequence). This CDR3 has 13 residues. The V and J ends lost 2 bases and 8 bases respectively, with 11 bases between them. The CDR3 loop is CASSFGELEPQHF. CDR3 nucleotide sequence: TGTGCCAGCAGCTTCGGGGAGCTGGAGCCCCAGCATTTT.

The chain combines TRBV13 with TRBJ1-1; D is perhaps TRBD1 (6 bases). From germline, CDR1 is PRHDT and CDR2 FYEKMQ (reference sequence). Between the trimmed V and J ends, which lost 5 bases and 0 bases, there was a span of 16 bases. The CDR3 has 16 residues. The CDR3 nucleotides read TGTGCCAGCAGCCCTTATGGACAGCCGATGAACACTGAAGCTTTCTTT. This encodes CASSPYGQPMNTEAFF. The complete variable domain, with remaining parts taken from reference TRBV13 and TRBJ1-1, reads AAGVIQSPRHLIKEKRETATLKCYPIPRHDTVYWYQQGPGQDPQFLISFYEKMQSDKGSIPDRFSAQQFSDYHSELNMSSLELGDSALYFCASSPYGQPMNTEAFFGQGTRLTVV.

The rearrangement links TRBV7-2 to TRBJ2-5; TRBD1 agrees at 7 bases. This CDR3 has 17 residues. Losses at the gene ends were 4 bases for V and 5 bases for J; bases not matched to a gene: 16. Germline assignment: CDR1 SGHTA and CDR2 FQGNSA. Written as DNA, the CDR3 is TGTGCCAGCAGCTCGGGGCCGACAGGGTGGCGCAGGGAGACCCAGTACTTC. Amino acid sequence: CASSSGPTGWRRETQYF.

The chain uses TRBV27 and TRBJ2-7; D is perhaps TRBD2 (5 bases). V shed 6 bases and J shed 0 bases, with 18 bases lying between them. Per the germline V gene, CDR1 is MNHEY and CDR2 is SMNVEV (reference sequence). The CDR3 is 16 residues long. The CDR3 sequence: CASRPSVARVSYEQYF. The CDR3 bases are TGTGCCAGCAGGCCCTCGGTAGCGAGAGTCTCCTACGAGCAGTACTTC.

The chain couples TRBV6-5 to TRBJ1-1; D gene uncertain. The CDR3 is 14 residues long. Germline-derived CDR1 and CDR2 are MNHEY and SVGAGI. V was cut by 0 bases and J by 1 base, with 6 bases left in between. The CDR3 region has the DNA TGTGCCAGCAGTTACTCGGGCAGGAACACTGAAGCTTTCTTT. This sequence encodes CASSYSGRNTEAFF.